This is a list of T cell receptor beta chains from one sample in a study of early T cells in non-severe SARS-CoV-2 infection. TCRdb reprocessed the 5' RACE reads via MiXCR and lists one record per CDR3 protein. The table has about 77,000 distinct CDR3 sequences, 5% seen once; the top ten hold roughly 6.6%. Sequences were derived from whole blood, sampled at baseline. The receptor source for this set is an adult who was a healthcare worker with PCR-confirmed SARS-CoV-2 infection or an uninfected control (not recorded which). Each CDR3 is given with its conserved first and last residue. The D gene is left open where the match is weak. Clone size is stated in some rows and not others, as once, few, many or a class when expanded.

d_call: -
v_call: TRBV3-1
j_call: TRBJ2-5
clone_size: few
cdr3_aa: CASSQVVQSAWKETQYF
cdr3_nt: TGTGCCAGCAGCCAAGTCGTTCAGTCTGCTTGGAAAGAGACCCAGTACTTC

d_call: -
v_call: TRBV5-5
j_call: TRBJ2-7
clone_size: many
cdr3_aa: CASSLNPATVRTYEQYF
cdr3_nt: TGTGCCAGCAGCTTGAACCCTGCGACAGTGAGAACCTACGAGCAGTACTTC

d_call: -
v_call: TRBV7-7
j_call: TRBJ2-3
clone_size: few
cdr3_aa: CASSLAAGSADTQYF
cdr3_nt: TGTGCCAGCAGCTTAGCTGCAGGGTCAGCAGATACGCAGTATTTT

d_call: TRBD1
v_call: TRBV9
j_call: TRBJ1-2
clone_size: many
cdr3_aa: CASSVWTGGGYGYTF
cdr3_nt: TGTGCCAGCAGCGTGTGGACAGGGGGCGGCTATGGCTACACCTTC

d_call: -
v_call: TRBV11-3
j_call: TRBJ2-1
clone_size: few
cdr3_aa: CASSLDRANEQFF
cdr3_nt: TGTGCCAGCAGCTTAGACCGGGCCAATGAGCAGTTCTTC

d_call: -
v_call: TRBV30
j_call: TRBJ2-3
clone_size: few
cdr3_aa: CAWSNGSLVRDTQYF
cdr3_nt: TGTGCCTGGAGTAATGGGAGTCTGGTTAGAGATACGCAGTATTTT

d_call: -
v_call: TRBV10-3
j_call: TRBJ2-5
clone_size: many
cdr3_aa: CAISEDADDRNQETQYF
cdr3_nt: TGTGCCATCAGTGAGGACGCTGACGACAGAAACCAAGAGACCCAGTACTTC

d_call: -
v_call: TRBV12-3/TRBV12-4
j_call: TRBJ1-2
clone_size: many
cdr3_aa: CASSLEPYGYTF
cdr3_nt: TGTGCCAGCAGTTTGGAGCCATATGGCTACACCTTC

d_call: -
v_call: TRBV19
j_call: TRBJ2-1
clone_size: many
cdr3_aa: CATRDRRGSSYNEQFF
cdr3_nt: TGTGCCACGAGAGACAGGCGGGGGAGCTCCTACAATGAGCAGTTCTTC

d_call: TRBD2
v_call: TRBV9
j_call: TRBJ2-7
clone_size: many
cdr3_aa: CASSVGGSLTEQYF
cdr3_nt: TGTGCCAGCAGCGTAGGCGGGAGCCTAACCGAGCAGTACTTC

d_call: TRBD2
v_call: TRBV24-1
j_call: TRBJ2-1
clone_size: -
cdr3_aa: CATSDPGLGLNEQFF
cdr3_nt: TGTGCCACCAGTGATCCGGGACTAGGTTTGAATGAGCAGTTCTTC

d_call: -
v_call: TRBV7-8
j_call: TRBJ2-5
clone_size: few
cdr3_aa: CASSLGARRIQETQYF
cdr3_nt: TGTGCCAGCAGCTTAGGAGCCCGACGGATCCAAGAGACCCAGTACTTC

d_call: TRBD2
v_call: TRBV7-8
j_call: TRBJ2-1
clone_size: few
cdr3_aa: CASLAGPSYNEQFF
cdr3_nt: TGTGCCAGTCTAGCGGGACCCTCCTACAATGAGCAGTTCTTC

d_call: -
v_call: TRBV12-3/TRBV12-4
j_call: TRBJ1-3
clone_size: -
cdr3_aa: CASSPAGGSSGNTIYF
cdr3_nt: TGTGCCAGCAGTCCCGCCGGAGGCAGCTCTGGAAACACCATATATTTT

d_call: -
v_call: TRBV5-6
j_call: TRBJ2-5
clone_size: -
cdr3_aa: CASNRDTLVQETQYF
cdr3_nt: TGTGCCAGCAACCGGGACACCCTGGTCCAAGAGACCCAGTACTTC

d_call: -
v_call: TRBV27
j_call: TRBJ1-5
clone_size: many
cdr3_aa: CASSYEGQPQHF
cdr3_nt: TGTGCCAGCAGTTACGAAGGTCAGCCCCAGCATTTT

d_call: -
v_call: TRBV18
j_call: TRBJ1-1
clone_size: many
cdr3_aa: CASSPGGAGNTEAFF
cdr3_nt: TGTGCCAGCTCACCAGGAGGGGCGGGGAACACTGAAGCTTTCTTT

d_call: -
v_call: TRBV19
j_call: TRBJ2-2
clone_size: few
cdr3_aa: CASSIGSGTAGELFF
cdr3_nt: TGTGCCAGTAGTATCGGGTCGGGAACCGCCGGGGAGCTGTTTTTT

d_call: TRBD1
v_call: TRBV12-3/TRBV12-4
j_call: TRBJ2-7
clone_size: few
cdr3_aa: CASSSGQGATYEQYF
cdr3_nt: TGTGCCAGCAGTTCCGGACAGGGCGCTACCTACGAGCAGTACTTC

d_call: -
v_call: TRBV5-1
j_call: TRBJ2-7
clone_size: -
cdr3_aa: CASSLASTGYEQYF
cdr3_nt: TGCGCCAGCAGCTTGGCCAGTACCGGCTACGAGCAGTACTTC

d_call: TRBD1
v_call: TRBV15
j_call: TRBJ2-3
clone_size: few
cdr3_aa: CATSGQGTDTQYF
cdr3_nt: TGTGCCACCAGCGGACAGGGCACAGATACGCAGTATTTT

d_call: -
v_call: TRBV20-1
j_call: TRBJ1-6
clone_size: few
cdr3_aa: CSAGDSPLHF
cdr3_nt: TGCAGTGCCGGCGATTCACCCCTCCACTTT